One T cell receptor beta chain is described in this entry. What it binds is not known. The data originate from a study of T cell responses to AZD1222 COVID-19 vaccine. Study conclusions and caveats: Vaccination with two AZD1222 doses was followed by a rise in Spike-specific TCR breadth and depth.

Measured with immunoSEQ multiplex PCR; TCRdb has only the in-frame clones, and not every one. Of 150,000 to 180,000 clones listed, 70% to 90% are singletons. CDR1 is WNHNN, CDR2 SYGVQD, per germline (reference sequence). The CDR3 runs to 16 residues. With 3 bases removed from V and 1 base from J, the gap between germline ends came to 12 bases. The material was peripheral blood, obtained on day 0 of MenACWY control vaccination. The chain links TRBV10-1 to TRBJ2-2; D gene unclear. This TCR derives from an adult in good health. CDR3 amino acids: CASSEKWTRNTGELFF. Written as DNA, the CDR3 is TGCGCCAGCAGTGAAAAATGGACCAGGAACACCGGGGAGCTGTTTTTT.